These 13 T cell receptor beta chains originate from one sample sequenced in a study of blood T cell repertoires in COVID-19. Here immunoSEQ multiplex PCR was the method, and the copy in TCRdb shows in-frame clones only, minus some. The sample comprises about 430,000 clones, roughly 90% of which are singletons, and 0.7% to 0.85% rests with the top ten. The sequenced material came from peripheral blood. The receptors shown here come from a man aged 18 to 29 with COVID-19, enrolled during active disease.

The V and J genes are TRBV3-1 (or the pseudogene TRBV3-2) and TRBJ2-3; maybe TRBD2 (8 bases). Germline V gene sequence: CDR1 LGHDT, CDR2 YNNKEL (reference sequence). V lost 1 base, J lost 14 bases, and 16 bases lay in between. The CDR3 loop spans 13 amino acids. CDR3 loop: CASSQGSGGGSYF. The CDR3 coding sequence is TGTGCCAGCAGCCAAGGGTCGGGAGGGGGCTCGTATTTT.

The chain employs TRBV15 and TRBJ2-5; possibly TRBD1 for D (6 bases). Per the germline V gene, CDR1 is LNHNV and CDR2 is YYDKDF (reference sequence). The CDR3 contains 15 residues. V lost 6 bases, J lost 1 base, and 15 bases lay in between. The CDR3 nucleotides read TGTGCCACCAGGGGGGCCGACAAAATCCAAGAGACCCAGTACTTC. It specifies CATRGADKIQETQYF.

The rearrangement links TRBV11-2 to TRBJ2-5; 10 bases map to TRBD2. Losses at the gene ends were 5 bases for V and 5 bases for J; bases not matched to a gene: 17. The CDR3 sequence is 18 residues long. From germline, CDR1 is SGHAT and CDR2 FQNNGV. DNA of the CDR3: TGTGCCAGCAGCACTCTAAGAGGGAGCGGGGGGGCCGGCGAGACCCAGTACTTC. Translated: CASSTLRGSGGAGETQYF.

Turning to this clone: The same CDR3 is also encoded by other DNA sequences in this sample. V is TRBV12-3 or TRBV12-4 and J is TRBJ2-7, with 7 bases identical to TRBD1. The trim removed 6 bases at V and 2 bases at J, leaving 4 bases unmatched. The CDR3 loop spans 13 amino acids. The CDR3 region has the DNA TGTGCCAGCAGACGACAGGGCGCCTACGAGCAGTACTTC. Translation gives CASRRQGAYEQYF.

The chain employs TRBV3-1 (or the pseudogene TRBV3-2) and TRBJ2-5, with TRBD2 matching 13 bases. Germline V gene data show CDR1 as LGHDT and CDR2 as YNNKEL (reference sequence). The trim removed 4 bases at V and 4 bases at J, leaving 6 bases unmatched. The CDR3 spans 16 residues. The CDR3 reads CASSRGLAGEGETQYF. CDR3 sequence (DNA): TGTGCCAGCAGCCGAGGACTAGCGGGAGAGGGAGAGACCCAGTACTTC.

The rearrangement joins TRBV19 to TRBJ2-5; 10 nucleotides match TRBD1. This CDR3 has 16 amino acids. CDR1 is LNHDA and CDR2 is SQIVND in the germline V gene (reference sequence). V gave up 2 bases and J gave up 4 bases; unmatched junction bases: 7. The CDR3 nucleotides read TGTGCCAGTAGTATAAACGGGGGGACAGGGGTAGAGACCCAGTACTTC. Protein product: CASSINGGTGVETQYF.

This chain uses TRBV2 with TRBJ1-2; D gene ambiguous. CDR3 size: 11 residues. Germline V gene sequence: CDR1 SNHLY, CDR2 FYNNEI. V dropped 9 bases and J dropped 9 bases, with 14 bases sitting between them. Here the CDR3 DNA reads TGTGCCAGTCGTATTATCGTTAGCTACACCTTC. This codes for CASRIIVSYTF.

The V call is TRBV29-1, the J call TRBJ2-3, with a tentative D call TRBD1 (5 bases). V dropped 4 bases and J dropped 1 base, with 9 bases sitting between them. CDR1 SQVTM and CDR2 ANQGSEA come from the germline V gene. This CDR3 has 13 residues. The CDR3 DNA reads TGCAGCGTTGCCAAAGGGGGCACAGATACGCAGTATTTT. It specifies CSVAKGGTDTQYF.

The rearrangement joins TRBV6-4 to TRBJ2-3; D possibly corresponds to TRBD1 (6 bases). The germline V gene encodes CDR1 MRHNA and CDR2 SNTAGT. This CDR3 is built from 15 residues. The V end was cut by 10 bases, the J end by 5 bases, with 22 bases between. The CDR3 bases are TGTGCCACCACAGTACGGCAGGGGAATTTAGATACGCAGTATTTT. It encodes CATTVRQGNLDTQYF.

The gene calls are TRBV11-3 and TRBJ2-1; 9 bases map to TRBD1. The V gene's germline CDR1 is SGHNT and CDR2 YENEEA. After removal of 5 bases from V and 8 bases from J, the junction contained 10 bases not matched to a gene. This CDR3 is 15 amino acids long. CDR3 DNA: TGTGCCAGCAGCCGGGGACAGGGAGGAGGGGATGAGCAGTTCTTC. Amino acids: CASSRGQGGGDEQFF.

V gene TRBV16 combines with J gene TRBJ2-5; 10 bases map to TRBD1. This CDR3 spans 15 amino acids. The J segment lost 3 bases and the V segment lost 7 bases, leaving 8 bases of the junction unmatched. The germline V gene encodes CDR1 KGHSY and CDR2 FQNENV. CDR3: CASTHDRGQKETQYF. For the CDR3, the DNA is TGTGCCAGCACCCATGACAGGGGGCAGAAAGAGACCCAGTACTTC.

The CDR3 loop is CASSDLSTLNTGELFF. The DNA for the CDR3 is TGTGCCAGCAGTGACTTGTCTACCCTCAACACCGGGGAGCTGTTTTTT. The chain uses TRBV2 and TRBJ2-2; D unresolved. CDR3 length: 16 amino acids. CDR1 is SNHLY and CDR2 is FYNNEI in the germline V gene. V lost 3 bases, J lost 2 bases, and 13 bases lay in between.

The rearrangement uses TRBV27 and TRBJ1-1, with TRBD1 identical over 10 bases. The trim removed 5 bases at V and 1 base at J, leaving 7 bases unmatched. Germline V CDR1 and CDR2: MNHEY, SMNVEV (reference sequence). There are 16 residues in the CDR3. For the CDR3, the DNA is TGTGCCAGCAGTCTACGGGACAGGGGAAGGAACACTGAAGCTTTCTTT. The encoded protein is CASSLRDRGRNTEAFF.